The sequence of this T cell receptor beta chain was determined in a study of identical twins. This CDR3 has 13 residues. The germline V gene has CDR1 MNHEY and CDR2 SVGAGI. The V gene lost 4 bases and the J gene lost 7 bases, with 10 bases spanning the gap. A template switching step contributed a universal primer site, while unique molecular identifiers were present in the cDNA. TCRdb reprocessed the 5' RACE reads via MiXCR and lists one record per CDR3 protein. The data contain approximately 190,000 distinct CDR3 sequences, more than 15% of them singletons. These same data were also listed under a study on T cells expressing NK-cell markers. That study reports: It was from sorted CD3+CD56+NKG2C+, CD3+CD56+NKG2C- and CD3+CD56-NKG2C+ T cells that TCR beta repertoires came. In roughly 6 donors, dominant CD3+CD56+NKG2C+ clones formed roughly 1.0-7.5% of CD8+ cells. Several donors' CD3+CD56-NKG2C+ cells were dominated by the same clonotypes.

Sequenced sample: CD8+ T cells sorted from blood. This sequence originates from a woman younger than 35 in good health. V and J are TRBV6-5 and TRBJ1-4; D is unresolved. CDR3 sequence (DNA): TGTGCCAGCAGTTCGTGGACGGGTGAAAAACTGTTTTTT. This sequence encodes CASSSWTGEKLFF.